This T cell receptor beta chain comes out of a study of T cells in Graves' hyperthyroidism and ophthalmopathy. This clonotype was seen a handful of times. Germline V gene sequence: CDR1 SGHRS, CDR2 YFSETQ. The V gene lost 7 bases and the J gene lost 7 bases, with 24 bases spanning the gap. The CDR3 length is 15 residues. The CDR3 regions of TCR beta were amplified from RNA transcripts. Using the HTBI primer set, a first-round RT-PCR was run on the TCR CDR3. TCRdb re-analysed the multiplex PCR reads in MiXCR, keeping a single row per CDR3 protein. The repertoire holds under 450,000 distinct CDR3 sequences, with roughly a sixth as singletons.

The V and J genes are TRBV5-1 and TRBJ2-7, with D perhaps assigned TRBD1 or TRBD2 (7 bases each). The sequence came from a woman in her thirties with Graves' hyperthyroidism that later progressed to Graves' ophthalmopathy. Input material: blood. This chain's CDR3 is CASRGVVGTEGEQYF. DNA of the CDR3: TGCGCCAGCCGGGGGGTTGTCGGGACAGAAGGTGAGCAGTACTTC.